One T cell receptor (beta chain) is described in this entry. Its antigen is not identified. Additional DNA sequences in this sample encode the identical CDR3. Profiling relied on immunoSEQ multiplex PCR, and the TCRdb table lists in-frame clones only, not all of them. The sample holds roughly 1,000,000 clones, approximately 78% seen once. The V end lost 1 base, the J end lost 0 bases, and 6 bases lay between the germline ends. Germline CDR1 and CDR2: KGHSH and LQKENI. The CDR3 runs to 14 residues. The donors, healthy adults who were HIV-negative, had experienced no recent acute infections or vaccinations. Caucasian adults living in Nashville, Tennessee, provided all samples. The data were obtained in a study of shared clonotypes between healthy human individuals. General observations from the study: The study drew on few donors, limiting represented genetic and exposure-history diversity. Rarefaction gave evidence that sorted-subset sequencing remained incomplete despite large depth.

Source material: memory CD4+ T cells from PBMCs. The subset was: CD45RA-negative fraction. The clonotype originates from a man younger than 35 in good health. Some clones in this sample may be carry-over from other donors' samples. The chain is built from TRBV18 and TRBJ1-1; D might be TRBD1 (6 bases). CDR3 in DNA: TGTGCCAGCTCACCACGGGGGCTGAACACTGAAGCTTTCTTT. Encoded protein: CASSPRGLNTEAFF.